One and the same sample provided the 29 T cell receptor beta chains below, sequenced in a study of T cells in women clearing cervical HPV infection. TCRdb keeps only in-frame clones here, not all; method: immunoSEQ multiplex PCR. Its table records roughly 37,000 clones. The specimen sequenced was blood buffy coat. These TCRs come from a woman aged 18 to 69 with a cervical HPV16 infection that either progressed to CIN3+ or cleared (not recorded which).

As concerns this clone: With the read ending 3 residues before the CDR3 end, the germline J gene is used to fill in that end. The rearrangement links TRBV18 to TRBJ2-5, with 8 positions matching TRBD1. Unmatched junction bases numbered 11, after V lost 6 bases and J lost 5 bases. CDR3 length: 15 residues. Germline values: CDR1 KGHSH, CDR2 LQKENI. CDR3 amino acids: CASSAGTGGSETQYF. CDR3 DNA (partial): TGTGCCAGCTCCGCTGGTACAGGGGGTTCGGAGACC.

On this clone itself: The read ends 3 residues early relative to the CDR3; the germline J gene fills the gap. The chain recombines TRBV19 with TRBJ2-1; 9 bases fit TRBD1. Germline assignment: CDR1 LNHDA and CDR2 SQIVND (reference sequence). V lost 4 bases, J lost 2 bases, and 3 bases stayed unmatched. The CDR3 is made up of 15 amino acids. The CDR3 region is CASSTRQGAYNEQFF. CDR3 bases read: TGTGCCAGTAGTACCCGACAGGGGGCCTACAATGAG.

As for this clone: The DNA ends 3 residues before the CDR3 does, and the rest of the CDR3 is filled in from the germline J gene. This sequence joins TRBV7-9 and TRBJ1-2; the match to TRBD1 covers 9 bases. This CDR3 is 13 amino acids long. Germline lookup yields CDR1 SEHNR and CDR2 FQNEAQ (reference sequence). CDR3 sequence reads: CASSMDRGRGYTF. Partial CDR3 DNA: TGTGCCAGCAGCATGGACAGGGGCCGGGGC.

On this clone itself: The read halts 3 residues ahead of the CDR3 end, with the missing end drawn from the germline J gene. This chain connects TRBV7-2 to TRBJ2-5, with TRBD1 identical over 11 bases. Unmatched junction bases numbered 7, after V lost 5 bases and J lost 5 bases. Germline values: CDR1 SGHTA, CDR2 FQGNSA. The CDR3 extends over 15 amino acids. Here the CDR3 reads CASSKRTGGGETQYF. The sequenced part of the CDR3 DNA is TGTGCCAGCAGCAAAAGGACAGGGGGCGGCGAGACC.

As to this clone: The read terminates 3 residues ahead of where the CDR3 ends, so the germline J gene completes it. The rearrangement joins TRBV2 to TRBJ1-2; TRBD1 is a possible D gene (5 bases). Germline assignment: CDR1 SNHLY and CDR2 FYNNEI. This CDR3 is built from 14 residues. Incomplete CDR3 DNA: TGTGCCAGCGCTGAGCAGGGTCCCTCCTACGAC. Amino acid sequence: CASAEQGPSYD. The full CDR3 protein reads CASAEQGPSYDYTF.

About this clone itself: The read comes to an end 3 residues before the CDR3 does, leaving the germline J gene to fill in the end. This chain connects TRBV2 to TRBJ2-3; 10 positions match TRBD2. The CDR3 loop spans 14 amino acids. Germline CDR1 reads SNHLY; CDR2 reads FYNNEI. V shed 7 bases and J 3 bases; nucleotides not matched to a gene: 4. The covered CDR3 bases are TGTGCCAGCACAGGACTAGCGGTGACAGATACG. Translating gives CASTGLAVTDT. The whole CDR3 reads CASTGLAVTDTQYF.

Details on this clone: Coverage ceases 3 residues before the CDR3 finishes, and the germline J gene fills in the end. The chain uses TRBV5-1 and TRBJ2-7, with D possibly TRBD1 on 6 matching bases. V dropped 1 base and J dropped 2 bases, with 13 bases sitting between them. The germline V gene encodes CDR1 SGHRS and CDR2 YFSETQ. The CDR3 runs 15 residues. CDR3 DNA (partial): TGCGCCAGCAGCTTGCGCCAGGGGACGGCCTACGAG. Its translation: CASSLRQGTAYE. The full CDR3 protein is CASSLRQGTAYEQYF. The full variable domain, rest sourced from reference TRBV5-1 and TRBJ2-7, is KAGVTQTPRYLIKTRGQQVTLSCSPISGHRSVSWYQQTPGQGLQFLFEYFSETQRNKGNFPGRFSGRQFSNSRSEMNVSTLELGDSALYLCASSLRQGTAYEQYFGPGTRLTVT.

The covered CDR3 bases are TGTGCCAGCAGCGAACAGGGAGATACG. As protein: CASSEQGDT. The entire CDR3 sequence reads CASSEQGDTQYF. This chain joins TRBV11-3 and TRBJ2-3, with D possibly matching TRBD1 (6 bases). The missing CDR3 end, 3 residues past where the read stops, is filled in from the germline J gene. Trimming shortened V by 5 bases and J by 5 bases, and 8 bases separated the two germline ends. Looked up from germline, CDR1 is SGHNT and CDR2 is YENEEA. CDR3 length equals 12 residues.

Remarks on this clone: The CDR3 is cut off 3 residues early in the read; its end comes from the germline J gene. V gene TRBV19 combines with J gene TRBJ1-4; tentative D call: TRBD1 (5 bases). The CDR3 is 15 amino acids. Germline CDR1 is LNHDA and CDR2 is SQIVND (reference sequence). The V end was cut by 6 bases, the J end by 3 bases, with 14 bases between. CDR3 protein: CASSSPGGSNEKLFF. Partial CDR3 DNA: TGTGCCAGTAGCTCCCCCGGGGGATCTAATGAAAAA.

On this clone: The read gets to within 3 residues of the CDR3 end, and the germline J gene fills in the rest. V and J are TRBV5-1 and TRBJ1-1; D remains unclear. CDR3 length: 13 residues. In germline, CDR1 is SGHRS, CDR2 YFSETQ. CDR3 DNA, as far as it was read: TGCGCCAGCAGCTTGGACTACCGAGCCGAA. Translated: CASSLDYRAE. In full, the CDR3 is CASSLDYRAEAFF.

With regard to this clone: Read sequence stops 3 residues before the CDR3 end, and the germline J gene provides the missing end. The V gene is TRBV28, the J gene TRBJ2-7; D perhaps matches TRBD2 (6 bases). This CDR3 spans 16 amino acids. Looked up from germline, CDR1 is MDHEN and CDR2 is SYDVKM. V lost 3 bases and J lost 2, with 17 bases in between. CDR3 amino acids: CASSLRGASTPYEQYF. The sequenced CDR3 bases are TGTGCCAGCAGTTTGCGGGGTGCTAGCACTCCCTACGAG.

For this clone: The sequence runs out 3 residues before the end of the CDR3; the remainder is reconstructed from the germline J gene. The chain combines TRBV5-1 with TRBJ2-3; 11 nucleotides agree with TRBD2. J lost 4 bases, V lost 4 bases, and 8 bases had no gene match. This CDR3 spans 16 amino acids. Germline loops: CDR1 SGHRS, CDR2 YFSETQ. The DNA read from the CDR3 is TGCGCCAGCAGCACTCAACTAGCGGGAGAATCAGATACG. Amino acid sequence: CASSTQLAGESDT. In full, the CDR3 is CASSTQLAGESDTQYF.

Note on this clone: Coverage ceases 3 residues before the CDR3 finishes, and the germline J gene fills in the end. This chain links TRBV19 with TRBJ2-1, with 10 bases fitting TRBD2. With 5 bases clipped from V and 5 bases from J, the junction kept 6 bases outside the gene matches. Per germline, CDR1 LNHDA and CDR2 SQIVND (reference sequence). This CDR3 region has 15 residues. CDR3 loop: CASSLGLAPNNEQFF. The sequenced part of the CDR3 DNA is TGTGCCAGTAGTTTGGGACTAGCGCCGAACAATGAG.

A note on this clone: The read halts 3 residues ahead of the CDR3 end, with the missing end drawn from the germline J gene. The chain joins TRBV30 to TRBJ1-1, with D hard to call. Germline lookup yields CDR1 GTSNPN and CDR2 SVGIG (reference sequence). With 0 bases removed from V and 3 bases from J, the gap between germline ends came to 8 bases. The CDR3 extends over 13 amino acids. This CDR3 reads CAWSVSRYTEAFF. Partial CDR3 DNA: TGTGCCTGGAGTGTAAGCCGATACACTGAA.

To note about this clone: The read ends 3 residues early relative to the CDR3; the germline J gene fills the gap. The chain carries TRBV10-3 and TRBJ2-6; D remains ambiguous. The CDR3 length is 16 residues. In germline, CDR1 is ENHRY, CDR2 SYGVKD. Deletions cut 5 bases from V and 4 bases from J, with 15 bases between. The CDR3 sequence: CAISSPFESGANVLTF. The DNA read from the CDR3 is TGTGCCATCAGTAGCCCCTTTGAGTCCGGGGCCAACGTC.

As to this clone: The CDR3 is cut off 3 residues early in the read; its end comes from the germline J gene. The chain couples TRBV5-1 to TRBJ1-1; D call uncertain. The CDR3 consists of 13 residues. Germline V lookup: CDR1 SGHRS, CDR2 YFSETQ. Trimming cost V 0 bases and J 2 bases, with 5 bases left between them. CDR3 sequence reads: CASSLVRNTEAFF. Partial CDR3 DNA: TGCGCCAGCAGCTTGGTGCGCAACACTGAA. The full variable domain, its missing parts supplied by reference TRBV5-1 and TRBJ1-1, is KAGVTQTPRYLIKTRGQQVTLSCSPISGHRSVSWYQQTPGQGLQFLFEYFSETQRNKGNFPGRFSGRQFSNSRSEMNVSTLELGDSALYLCASSLVRNTEAFFGQGTRLTVV.

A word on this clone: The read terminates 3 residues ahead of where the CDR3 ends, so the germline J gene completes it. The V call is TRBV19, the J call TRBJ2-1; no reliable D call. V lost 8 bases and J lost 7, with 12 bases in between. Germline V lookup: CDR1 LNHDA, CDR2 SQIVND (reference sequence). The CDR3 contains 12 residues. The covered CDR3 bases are TGTGCCAGTCGTAGTCGGTGGAATGAG. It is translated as CASRSRWNE. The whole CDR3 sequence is CASRSRWNEQFF.

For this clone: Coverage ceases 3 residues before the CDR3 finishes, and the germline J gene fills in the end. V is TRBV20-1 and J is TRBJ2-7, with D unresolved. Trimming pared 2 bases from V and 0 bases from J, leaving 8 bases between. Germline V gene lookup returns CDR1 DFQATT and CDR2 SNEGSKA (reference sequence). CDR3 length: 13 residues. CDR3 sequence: CSARHANSYEQYF. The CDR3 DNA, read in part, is TGCAGTGCTAGACACGCTAACTCCTACGAG.

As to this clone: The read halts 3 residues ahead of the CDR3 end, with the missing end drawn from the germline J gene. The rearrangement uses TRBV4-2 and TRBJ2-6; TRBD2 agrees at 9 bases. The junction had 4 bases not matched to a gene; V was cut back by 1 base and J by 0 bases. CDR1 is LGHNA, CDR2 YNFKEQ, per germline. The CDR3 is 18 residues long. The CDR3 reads CASSQVLAGISGANVLTF. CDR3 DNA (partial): TGTGCCAGCAGCCAAGTTCTAGCGGGGATCTCTGGGGCCAACGTC.

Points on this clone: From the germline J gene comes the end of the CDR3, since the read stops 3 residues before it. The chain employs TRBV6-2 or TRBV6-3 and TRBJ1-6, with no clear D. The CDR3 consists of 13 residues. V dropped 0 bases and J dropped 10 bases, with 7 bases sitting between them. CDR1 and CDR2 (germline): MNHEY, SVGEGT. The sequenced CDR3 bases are TGTGCCAGCAGTTACTCTCCCCCATCACCC. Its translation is CASSYSPPSP. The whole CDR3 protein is CASSYSPPSPLHF.

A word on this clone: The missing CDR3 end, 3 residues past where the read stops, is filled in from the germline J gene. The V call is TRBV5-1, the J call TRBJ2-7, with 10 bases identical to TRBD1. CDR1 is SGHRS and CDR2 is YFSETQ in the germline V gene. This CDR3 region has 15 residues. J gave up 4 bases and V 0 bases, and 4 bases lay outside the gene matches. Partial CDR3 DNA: TGCGCCAGCAGCTTGGCGGGGGGACAGGGGTACGAG. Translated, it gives CASSLAGGQGYE. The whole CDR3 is CASSLAGGQGYEQYF.

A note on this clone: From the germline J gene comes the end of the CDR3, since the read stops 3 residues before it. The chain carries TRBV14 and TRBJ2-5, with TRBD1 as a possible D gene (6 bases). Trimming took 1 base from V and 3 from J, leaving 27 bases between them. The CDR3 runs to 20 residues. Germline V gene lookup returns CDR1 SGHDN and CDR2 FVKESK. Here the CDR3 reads CASSQVSPFTGFQEKETQYF. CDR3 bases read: TGTGCCAGCAGCCAAGTTTCCCCCTTTACAGGGTTTCAGGAAAAAGAGACC.

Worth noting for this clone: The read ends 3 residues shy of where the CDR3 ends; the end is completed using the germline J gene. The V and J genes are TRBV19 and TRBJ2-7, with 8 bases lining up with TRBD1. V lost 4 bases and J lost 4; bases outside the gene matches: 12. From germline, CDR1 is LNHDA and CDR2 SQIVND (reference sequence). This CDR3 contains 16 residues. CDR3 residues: CASSRGSRTGHYEQYF. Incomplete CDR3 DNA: TGTGCCAGTAGTAGGGGGAGCCGGACAGGGCATTACGAG.

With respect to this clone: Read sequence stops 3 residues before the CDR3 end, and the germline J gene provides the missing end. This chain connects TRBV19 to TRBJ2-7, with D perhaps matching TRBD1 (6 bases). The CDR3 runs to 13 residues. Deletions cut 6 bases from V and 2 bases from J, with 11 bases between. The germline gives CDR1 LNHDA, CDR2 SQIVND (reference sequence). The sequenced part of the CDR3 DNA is TGTGCCAGTAGCTCAGGGGACACCTACGAG. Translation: CASSSGDTYE. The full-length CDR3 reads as CASSSGDTYEQYF.

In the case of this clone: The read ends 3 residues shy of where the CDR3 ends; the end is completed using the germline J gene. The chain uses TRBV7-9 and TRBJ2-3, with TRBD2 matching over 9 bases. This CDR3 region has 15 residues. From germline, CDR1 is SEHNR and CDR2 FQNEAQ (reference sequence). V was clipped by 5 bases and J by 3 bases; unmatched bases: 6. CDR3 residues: CASSTGTSFTDTQYF. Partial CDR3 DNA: TGTGCCAGCAGCACCGGGACTAGCTTTACAGATACG.

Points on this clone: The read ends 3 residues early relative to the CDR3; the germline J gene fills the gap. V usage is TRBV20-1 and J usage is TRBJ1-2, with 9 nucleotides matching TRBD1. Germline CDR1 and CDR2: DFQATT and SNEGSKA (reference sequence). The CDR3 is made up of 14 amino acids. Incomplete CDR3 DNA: TGCAGTGCCATTGGACCCTCCACAGGGGGCGGC. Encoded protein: CSAIGPSTGGG. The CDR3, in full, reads CSAIGPSTGGGYTF.

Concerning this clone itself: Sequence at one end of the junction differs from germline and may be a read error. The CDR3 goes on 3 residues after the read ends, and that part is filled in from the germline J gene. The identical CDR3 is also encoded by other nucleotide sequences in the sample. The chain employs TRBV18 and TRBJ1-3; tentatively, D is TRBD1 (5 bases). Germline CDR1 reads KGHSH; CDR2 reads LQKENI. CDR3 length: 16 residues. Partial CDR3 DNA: TGTGCCAGCTCACCAGGGCAGGGCGATTTTGGAAACACG. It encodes CASSPGQGDFGNT. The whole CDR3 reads CASSPGQGDFGNTIYF.

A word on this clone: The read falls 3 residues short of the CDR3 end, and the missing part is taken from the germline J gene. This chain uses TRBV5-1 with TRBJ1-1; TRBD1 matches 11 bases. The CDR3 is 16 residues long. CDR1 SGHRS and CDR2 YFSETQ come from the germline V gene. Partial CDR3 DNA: TGCGCCAGCAGCCGGACAGGGGGCGCCCCACGAAGAGAA. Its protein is CASSRTGGAPRRE. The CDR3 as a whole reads CASSRTGGAPRREAFF.

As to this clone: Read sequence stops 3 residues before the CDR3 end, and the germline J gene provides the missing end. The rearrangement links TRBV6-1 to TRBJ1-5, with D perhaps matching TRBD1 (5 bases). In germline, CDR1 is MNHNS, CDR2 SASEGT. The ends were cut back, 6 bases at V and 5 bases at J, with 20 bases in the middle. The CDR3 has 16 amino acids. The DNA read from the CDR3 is TGTGCCAGCAGAGAAAGACCAGGGAATTCCGATCAGCCC. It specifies CASRERPGNSDQP. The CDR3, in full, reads CASRERPGNSDQPQHF.